This T cell receptor (beta chain) is drawn from a study of T cells after yellow fever vaccination. Universal primer sites and UMIs were introduced during 5'RACE template-switching synthesis of TCR cDNA. TCRdb re-analysed the 5' RACE reads in MiXCR, keeping a single row per CDR3 protein. Of about 360,000 distinct CDR3 sequences listed, roughly 6.1% are singletons. The V gene end was trimmed by 6 bases and the J gene end by 7 bases; junction bases not matched to a gene: 5. The V gene's germline CDR1 is DFQATT and CDR2 SNEGSKA (reference sequence). There are 13 residues in the CDR3. This chain links TRBV20-1 with TRBJ2-1; 11 nucleotides agree with TRBD1. The source is a young man who received the YFV17D yellow fever vaccine. This sample comprised PBMCs, obtained 5 days after the yellow fever booster vaccination. As DNA, the CDR3 is TGCAGTGCCGCCGGGACAGGGGGTAATGAGCAGTTCTTC. This sequence encodes CSAAGTGGNEQFF.